The T cell receptor (beta chain) under discussion was sequenced for a study of blood T cell repertoires in COVID-19. Study as a whole: PBMCs, B-cell-depleted T cells, or T cells were the source of the cDNA or gDNA that made up the material.

V trimming: 6 bases; J trimming: 6 bases; junction bases outside the gene matches: 4. The CDR3 extends over 13 amino acids. Per germline, CDR1 MDHEN and CDR2 SYDVKM. Produced via immunoSEQ multiplex PCR; TCRdb's table is partial and in-frame only. The data contain about 150,000 clones, approximately 80% of them singletons. Everyone who took part was roughly 18 to 90 years old, and they came from fewer than 25 US areas. Assignment of participants to cohorts was predicated upon participant-reported clinical history. Donors in Cohort 3 counted as recovered after two negative PCRs, clearance, or symptom resolution. This clone showed up just once.

The clonotype originates from a woman between 50 and 59 years old who had recovered from COVID-19. Sequencing was done on a sample of PBMCs or T cells enriched from blood (not recorded which). This chain uses TRBV28 with TRBJ1-1, with 10 bases that match TRBD1. The CDR3 coding sequence is TGTGCCAGCAGGGGACAGGGGAAAGCTGAAGCTTTCTTT. Protein product: CASRGQGKAEAFF.